This TCR beta chain stems from a study of CD8 T cells in ankylosing spondylitis. The germline V gene has CDR1 LNHNV and CDR2 YYDKDF (reference sequence). The junction had 9 bases not matched to a gene; V was cut back by 5 bases and J by 2 bases. The CDR3 totals 15 residues. This clonotype was counted ten times or more. TCRdb called the 5' RACE reads again in MiXCR, with one record for every CDR3 protein. In the table there are about 210,000 distinct CDR3 sequences, under 8.5% of which are singletons. The sequenced sample consisted of blood, either unsorted or a sorted T cell fraction (not recorded which). The chain uses TRBV15 and TRBJ2-7; 7 bases are a match to TRBD2. This clonotype originated in a female donor with ankylosing spondylitis or in good health (not recorded which). This CDR3 is CATSPPGRKPYEQYF. DNA for the CDR3: TGTGCCACCAGCCCTCCCGGGAGGAAGCCCTACGAGCAGTACTTC.